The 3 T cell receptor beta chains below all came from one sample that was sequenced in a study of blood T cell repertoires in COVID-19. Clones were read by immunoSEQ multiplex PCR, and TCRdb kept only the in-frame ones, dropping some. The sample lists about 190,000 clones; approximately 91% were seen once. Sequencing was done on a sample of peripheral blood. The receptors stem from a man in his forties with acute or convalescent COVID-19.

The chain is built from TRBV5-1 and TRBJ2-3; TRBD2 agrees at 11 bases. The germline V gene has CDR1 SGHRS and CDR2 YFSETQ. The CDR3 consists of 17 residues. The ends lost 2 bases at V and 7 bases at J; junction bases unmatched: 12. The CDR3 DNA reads TGCGCCAGCAGCTTCCAGACGACTAGCGGGGACCCCCATACGCAGTATTTT. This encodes CASSFQTTSGDPHTQYF. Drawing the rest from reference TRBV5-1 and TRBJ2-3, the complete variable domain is KAGVTQTPRYLIKTRGQQVTLSCSPISGHRSVSWYQQTPGQGLQFLFEYFSETQRNKGNFPGRFSGRQFSNSRSEMNVSTLELGDSALYLCASSFQTTSGDPHTQYFGPGTRLTVL.

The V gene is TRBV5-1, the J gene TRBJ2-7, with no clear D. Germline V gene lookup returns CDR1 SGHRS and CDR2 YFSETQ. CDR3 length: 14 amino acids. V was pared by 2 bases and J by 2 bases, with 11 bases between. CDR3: CASSLSPSTYEQYF. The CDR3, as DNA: TGCGCCAGCAGCTTATCCCCCAGTACCTACGAGCAGTACTTC. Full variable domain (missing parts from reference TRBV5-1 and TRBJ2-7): KAGVTQTPRYLIKTRGQQVTLSCSPISGHRSVSWYQQTPGQGLQFLFEYFSETQRNKGNFPGRFSGRQFSNSRSEMNVSTLELGDSALYLCASSLSPSTYEQYFGPGTRLTVT.

CDR3 coding DNA: TGTGCCAGCAGCGTAGTAGTAGTGGAGGACAGACCCTACGAGCAGTACTTC. It specifies CASSVVVVEDRPYEQYF. The chain is built from TRBV9 and TRBJ2-7; maybe TRBD1 (6 bases). This CDR3 has 17 amino acids. V shed 0 bases and J shed 2 bases, with 18 bases lying between them. Germline V gene lookup returns CDR1 SGDLS and CDR2 YYNGEE.